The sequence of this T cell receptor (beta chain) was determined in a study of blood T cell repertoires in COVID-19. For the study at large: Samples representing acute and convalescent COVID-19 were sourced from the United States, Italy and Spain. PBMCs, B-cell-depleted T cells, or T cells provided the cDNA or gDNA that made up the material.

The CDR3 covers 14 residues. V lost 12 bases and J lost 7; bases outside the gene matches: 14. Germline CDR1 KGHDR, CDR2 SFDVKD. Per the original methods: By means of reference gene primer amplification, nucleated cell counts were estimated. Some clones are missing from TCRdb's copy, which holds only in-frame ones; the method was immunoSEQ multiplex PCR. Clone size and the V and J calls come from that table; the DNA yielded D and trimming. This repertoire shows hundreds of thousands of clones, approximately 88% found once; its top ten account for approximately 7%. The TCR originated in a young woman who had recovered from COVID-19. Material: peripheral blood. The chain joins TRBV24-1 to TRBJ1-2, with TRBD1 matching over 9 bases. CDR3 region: CASPHGQGKSGYTF. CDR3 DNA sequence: TGTGCCTCACCCCACGGACAGGGGAAGTCTGGCTACACCTTC.